This T cell receptor beta chain was found in a study of blood T cell repertoires in COVID-19 (TCRdb year 2020). About the study as a whole: The collaborator samples originated in the United States, Italy and Spain and spanned the acute and convalescent phases of COVID-19. The prospective study material was composed of cDNA or gDNA derived from T cells, B-cell-depleted T cells, or PBMCs. Deeply sampled blood TCRbeta repertoires from subjects exposed to, actively infected with, or recovered from COVID-19 were included in the dataset. A freely available public database, intended as a resource for researchers studying the immune response to SARS-CoV-2, is where the repertoires were released. Samples were obtained from the ongoing ImmuneRACE study (first 160 participants) and from about 1,300 subjects provided by 6 global collaborators. The sample metadata nearly always contained a de-identified subject ID, COVID-19 status, age in years and sex. HLA class I and class II types, where available, came from metadata supplied by the sample provider rather than from assay-based typing.

Beyond this particular receptor, the publication reports: The amount of clinical and demographic metadata varied by source and participant and was provided uncurated.

Each collaborating institution followed its own protocols to collect whole blood in K2EDTA tubes. For TCRbeta analysis, collaborators shipped samples in one of three forms: frozen whole blood, isolated PBMCs, or DNA extracted from either of those sample types. Reading the germline V gene gives CDR1 SNHLY and CDR2 FYNNEI. CDR3 length: 15 amino acids, cysteine to phenylalanine. The only DNA kept is the CDR3, 45 bases in frame from the first base. V is clipped by 10 bases and J by 0 bases, and the sequence between their germline boundaries is 16 bases long. TCRbeta CDR3 regions were amplified from genomic DNA by means of the immunoSEQ Assay, a bias-controlled multiplex PCR. From the authors' description of their analysis: Within the assay, amplification of reference gene primers was used to estimate how many nucleated cells each sample contained. To quantify the absolute abundance of each unique TCRbeta CDR3 rearrangement, sequence reads were collapsed and filtered. For each sample, productive Simpson clonality was calculated as the square root of Simpson's diversity index across productive rearrangements. TCRdb took this table from immuneACCESS and kept in-frame rearrangements with V and J called. Such tables lack part of the clones; where checked against another copy, unresolved V genes explain under half of the gap, and the rest is unexplained. That table supplies the V and J calls and clone size; D and trimming were determined from the DNA. The sample table records around 26,000 clones; about 90% of these occur just once. In total, the top ten clones hold 2.5% to 3% of the sample.

As for this clone: Its antigen has not been determined. Within one base of it there is no much larger clone, and no base qualities were kept.

Recombination connected TRBV2 to TRBJ1-5; the D region possibly corresponds to TRBD1 (6 bases align). The source material was peripheral blood. This receptor was identified in a human donor in a cohort sampled during active COVID-19. The sequenced DNA is TGTGCCACAGGTGAGACAGGAGATAGCAATCAGCCCCAGCATTTT. It codes for CATGETGDSNQPQHF. The CDR3, completed at both ends by the reference TRBV2 and TRBJ1-5 genes, gives the full variable domain EPEVTQTPSHQVTQMGQEVILRCVPISNHLYFYWYRQILGQKVEFLVSFYNNEISEKSEIFDDQFSVERPDGSNFTLKIRSTKLEDSAMYFCATGETGDSNQPQHFGDGTRLSIL.